This T cell receptor beta chain was identified during a study of T cell repertoires in cytomegalovirus infection. Study summary: Epitope selection comprised recently identified HLA-C-restricted CMV epitopes and well-studied HLA-B-restricted CMV epitopes. Indications of both CMV infection and matching HLA type were provided by public TCR beta signatures. The study, taken as a whole, reports: In two of eight donors, the top clonotype was HLA-C-restricted CMV-specific.

This clonotype has at least ten counts. Its antigen remains unknown. V shed 6 bases, J shed 0 bases, and the junction held 3 bases outside the gene matches. Germline V gene lookup returns CDR1 MNHNS and CDR2 SASEGT. The CDR3 extends over 15 amino acids. MiXCR, applied by TCRdb to the reads, yields one record per CDR3 protein. Here the sample spans about 220,000 distinct CDR3 sequences, 30% to 45% being singletons. The source material was CD8+ T cells from cultured PBMCs, sampled from culture after CMV antigen stimulation. This clonotype was obtained from a human donor in good health (CMV status not recorded). Some clones in this sample may be carry-over from other donors' samples. The chain uses TRBV6-1 and TRBJ1-5; 9 bases align to TRBD1. The CDR3 coding sequence is TGTGCCAGCAGCCTGACAGGGGGTAGCAATCAGCCCCAGCATTTT. This encodes CASSLTGGSNQPQHF.